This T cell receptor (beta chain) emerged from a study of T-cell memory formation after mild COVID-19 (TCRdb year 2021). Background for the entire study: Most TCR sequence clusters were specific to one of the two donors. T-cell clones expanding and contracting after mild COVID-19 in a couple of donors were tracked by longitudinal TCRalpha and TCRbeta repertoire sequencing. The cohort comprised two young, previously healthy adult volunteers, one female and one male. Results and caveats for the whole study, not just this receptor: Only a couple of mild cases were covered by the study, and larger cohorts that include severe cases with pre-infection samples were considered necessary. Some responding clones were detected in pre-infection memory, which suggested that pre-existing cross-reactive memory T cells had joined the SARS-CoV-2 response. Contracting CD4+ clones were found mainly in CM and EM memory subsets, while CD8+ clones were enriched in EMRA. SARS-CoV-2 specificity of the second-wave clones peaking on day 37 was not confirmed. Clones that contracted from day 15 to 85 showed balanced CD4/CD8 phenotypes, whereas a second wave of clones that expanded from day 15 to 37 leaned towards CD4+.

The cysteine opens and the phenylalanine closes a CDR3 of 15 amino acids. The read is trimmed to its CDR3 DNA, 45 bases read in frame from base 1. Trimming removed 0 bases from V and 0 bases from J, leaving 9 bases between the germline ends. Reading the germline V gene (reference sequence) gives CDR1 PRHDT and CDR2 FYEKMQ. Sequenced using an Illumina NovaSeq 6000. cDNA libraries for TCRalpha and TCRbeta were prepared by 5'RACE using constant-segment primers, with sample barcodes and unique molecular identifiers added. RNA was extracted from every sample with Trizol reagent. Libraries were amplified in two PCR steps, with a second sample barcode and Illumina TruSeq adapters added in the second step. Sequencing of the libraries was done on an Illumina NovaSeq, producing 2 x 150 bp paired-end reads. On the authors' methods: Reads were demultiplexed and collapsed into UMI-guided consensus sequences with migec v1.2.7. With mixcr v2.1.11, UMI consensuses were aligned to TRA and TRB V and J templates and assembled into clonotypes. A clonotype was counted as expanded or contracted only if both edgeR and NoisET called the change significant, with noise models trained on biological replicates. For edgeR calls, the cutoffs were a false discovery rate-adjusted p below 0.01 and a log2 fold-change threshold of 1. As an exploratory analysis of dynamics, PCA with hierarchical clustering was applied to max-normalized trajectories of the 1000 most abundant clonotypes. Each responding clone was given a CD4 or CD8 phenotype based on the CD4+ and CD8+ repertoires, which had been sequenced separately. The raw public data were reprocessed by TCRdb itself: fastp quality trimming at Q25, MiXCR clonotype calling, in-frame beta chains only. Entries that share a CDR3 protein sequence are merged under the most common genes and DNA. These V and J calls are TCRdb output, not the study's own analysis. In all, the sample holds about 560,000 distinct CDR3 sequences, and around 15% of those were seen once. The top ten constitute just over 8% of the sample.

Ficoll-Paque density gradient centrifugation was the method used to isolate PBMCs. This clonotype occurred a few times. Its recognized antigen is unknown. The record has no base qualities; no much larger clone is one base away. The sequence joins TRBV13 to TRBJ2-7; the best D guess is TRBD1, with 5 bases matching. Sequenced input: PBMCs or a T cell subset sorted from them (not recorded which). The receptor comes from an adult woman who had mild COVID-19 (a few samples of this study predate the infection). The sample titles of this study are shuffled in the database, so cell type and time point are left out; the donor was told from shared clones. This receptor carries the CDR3 CASSLGRTSSYEQYF. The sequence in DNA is TGTGCCAGCAGCTTAGGGAGGACAAGCTCCTACGAGCAGTACTTC.